Presented here are 22 T cell receptor beta chains from one specimen sequenced in a study of blood T cell repertoires in COVID-19. Produced via immunoSEQ multiplex PCR; TCRdb's table is partial and in-frame only. The repertoire holds about 150,000 clones, with approximately 82% as singletons. The sequenced material came from peripheral blood. The receptors come from a woman older than 75 with active or convalescent COVID-19.

As DNA, the CDR3 is TGTGCCAGCAGTGAATGGGACAACAATGAGCAGTTCTTC. Encoded protein: CASSEWDNNEQFF. The chain employs TRBV6-1 and TRBJ2-1; D perhaps matches TRBD1 (6 bases). Trimming cost V 2 bases and J 5 bases, with 7 bases left between them. CDR3 length equals 13 residues. Germline V gives CDR1 MNHNS, CDR2 SASEGT.

The chain uses TRBV6-1 and TRBJ2-1; TRBD2 aligns across 7 bases. CDR3 length: 17 amino acids. Trimming took 0 bases from V and 8 from J; bases not matched to a gene: 13. CDR1 and CDR2 from the germline V gene are MNHNS and SASEGT. The CDR3: CASSEATPAGVSHEQFF. The CDR3 DNA follows: TGTGCCAGCAGTGAAGCCACTCCCGCGGGAGTCAGCCATGAGCAGTTCTTC.

The V call is TRBV5-1, the J call TRBJ1-2; D gene ambiguous. The germline CDR1 and CDR2 sequences are SGHRS and YFSETQ. The CDR3 extends over 14 amino acids. V dropped 3 bases and J dropped 1 base, with 10 bases sitting between them. The CDR3 bases are TGCGCCAGCAGCTCAACTACTGATAACTATGGCTACACCTTC. This codes for CASSSTTDNYGYTF.

The chain couples TRBV5-1 to TRBJ1-2; 9 nucleotides line up with TRBD1. Germline V gene sequence: CDR1 SGHRS, CDR2 YFSETQ. The CDR3 runs 14 residues. Trimming cost V 0 bases and J 8 bases; bases outside gene matches: 5. This chain's CDR3 is CASSLGDRELGYTF. The CDR3, as DNA: TGCGCCAGCAGCTTGGGGGACAGGGAATTGGGCTACACCTTC.

This clone is a singleton in its sample. This rearrangement joins TRBV5-4 to TRBJ1-2, with D hard to call. The CDR3 runs to 13 residues. Trimming removed 5 bases at V and 4 bases at J, with 12 bases between. Germline V gene sequence: CDR1 SGHNT, CDR2 YYREEE (reference sequence). The CDR3 loop reads CASSVGGSYGYTF. In DNA form, the CDR3 reads TGTGCCAGCAGTGTGGGCGGGAGCTATGGCTACACCTTC.

This chain joins TRBV5-5 and TRBJ1-2; D is uncertain. Between the trimmed V and J ends, which lost 2 bases and 3 bases, there was a span of 23 bases. Germline V CDR1 and CDR2: SGHKS, YYEKEE (reference sequence). CDR3 length: 18 amino acids. The CDR3 bases are TGTGCCAGCAGCTTAACCTTCGGAGGGATACCCGGACACTATGGCTACACCTTC. It specifies CASSLTFGGIPGHYGYTF. The full variable domain, with the rest looked up from reference TRBV5-5 and TRBJ1-2, is DAGVTQSPTHLIKTRGQQVTLRCSPISGHKSVSWYQQVLGQGPQFIFQYYEKEERGRGNFPDRFSARQFPNYSSELNVNALLLGDSALYLCASSLTFGGIPGHYGYTFGSGTRLTVV.

This clone was counted between two and nine times. The genes are TRBV7-3 and TRBJ2-5, with a weak D call TRBD1 (6 bases). V dropped 5 bases and J dropped 3 bases, with 13 bases sitting between them. The CDR3 runs 14 residues. Germline V gene data show CDR1 as SGHTA and CDR2 as FQGTGA. In nucleotides, the CDR3 is TGTGCCAGCAGCCCGGACAGTGCTAAAGAGACCCAGTACTTC. Translated: CASSPDSAKETQYF.

The V gene is TRBV2, the J gene TRBJ2-1; 7 bases are a match to TRBD2. The CDR3 is 13 amino acids. Per the germline V gene, CDR1 is SNHLY and CDR2 is FYNNEI. V was clipped by 11 bases and J by 5 bases; unmatched bases: 9. The CDR3 loop is CALLGEGNNEQFF. The CDR3 region has the DNA TGTGCCCTGCTAGGGGAGGGGAACAATGAGCAGTTCTTC. The whole variable domain, remainder taken from reference TRBV2 and TRBJ2-1, is EPEVTQTPSHQVTQMGQEVILRCVPISNHLYFYWYRQILGQKVEFLVSFYNNEISEKSEIFDDQFSVERPDGSNFTLKIRSTKLEDSAMYFCALLGEGNNEQFFGPGTRLTVL.

In its sample, this clone was seen once. The chain combines TRBV5-1 with TRBJ2-3, with 9 positions matching TRBD2. Germline V gives CDR1 SGHRS, CDR2 YFSETQ. The CDR3 extends over 14 amino acids. V lost 2 bases, J lost 5 bases, and 3 bases stayed unmatched. The CDR3 bases are TGCGCCAGCAGCTTCAGACTAGCGGAAGATACGCAGTATTTT. It codes for CASSFRLAEDTQYF. The variable domain in full, with the rest retrieved from reference TRBV5-1 and TRBJ2-3, is KAGVTQTPRYLIKTRGQQVTLSCSPISGHRSVSWYQQTPGQGLQFLFEYFSETQRNKGNFPGRFSGRQFSNSRSEMNVSTLELGDSALYLCASSFRLAEDTQYFGPGTRLTVL.

The V gene is TRBV28, the J gene TRBJ1-5; maybe TRBD1 (5 bases). CDR1 MDHEN and CDR2 SYDVKM come from the germline V gene. Trimming removed 9 bases from V and 1 base from J, with 19 bases in between. This CDR3 has 16 residues. CDR3 residues: CASSRPGRYSNQPQHF. CDR3 nucleotides: TGTGCCAGTTCTCGCCCAGGGAGGTACAGCAATCAGCCCCAGCATTTT.

The rearrangement joins TRBV19 to TRBJ2-1; D is possibly TRBD2 (5 bases). The V end was cut by 6 bases, the J end by 1 base, with 7 bases between. The CDR3 is made up of 13 amino acids. Looked up from germline, CDR1 is LNHDA and CDR2 is SQIVND (reference sequence). The CDR3 DNA is TGTGCCAGTAGGCGGGCTTCCTACAATGAGCAGTTCTTC. It codes for CASRRASYNEQFF.

The sample holds a few counts of this clone. The CDR3: CASSLSWGVNTEAFF. The DNA for the CDR3 is TGTGCCAGCAGTTTATCGTGGGGGGTGAACACTGAAGCTTTCTTT. V is TRBV27 and J is TRBJ1-1; D possibly corresponds to TRBD1 (5 bases). Germline V gene data show CDR1 as MNHEY and CDR2 as SMNVEV (reference sequence). CDR3 size: 15 residues. Trimming cost V 0 bases and J 0 bases, with 8 bases left between them.

The gene calls are TRBV9 and TRBJ2-7, with D unclear. This CDR3 contains 14 residues. Per the germline V gene, CDR1 is SGDLS and CDR2 is YYNGEE. Trimming took off 0 bases at V and 2 bases at J, with 9 bases between the two ends. The CDR3 reads CASSVDGGPYEQYF. CDR3 DNA sequence: TGTGCCAGCAGCGTAGATGGCGGCCCCTACGAGCAGTACTTC.

The chain has TRBV5-1 and TRBJ1-1, with no clear D. Germline CDR1 reads SGHRS; CDR2 reads YFSETQ. Trimming shortened V by 0 bases and J by 0 bases, and 6 bases separated the two germline ends. The CDR3 totals 14 residues. The CDR3 reads CASSLERVNTEAFF. CDR3 coding DNA: TGCGCCAGCAGCTTGGAACGGGTGAACACTGAAGCTTTCTTT.

The chain joins TRBV28 to TRBJ2-7; 8 bases match TRBD2. This CDR3 spans 18 amino acids. J was trimmed by 3 bases and V by 2 bases; bases with no gene match: 15. The germline gives CDR1 MDHEN, CDR2 SYDVKM. The CDR3 reads CASSLVLRLGLGNYEQYF. The CDR3 DNA reads as TGTGCCAGCAGTTTAGTATTAAGGTTGGGACTAGGGAACTACGAGCAGTACTTC.

This chain joins TRBV29-1 and TRBJ2-5, with TRBD2 as a possible D gene (6 bases). The CDR3 totals 16 residues. Trimming pared 0 bases from V and 2 bases from J, leaving 16 bases between. Germline CDR1 reads SQVTM; CDR2 reads ANQGSEA. The CDR3 is CSVEDRGGGTQETQYF. The CDR3 DNA follows: TGCAGCGTTGAAGATCGGGGAGGCGGAACACAAGAGACCCAGTACTTC.

This chain connects TRBV7-2 to TRBJ1-2; D is possibly TRBD1 (6 bases). The CDR3 covers 13 residues. V was shortened by 6 bases and J by 4 bases, with 12 bases between the two germline ends. Per the germline V gene, CDR1 is SGHTA and CDR2 is FQGNSA. This CDR3 is CASSPTGGYGYTF. The CDR3, as DNA: TGTGCCAGCAGTCCGACAGGAGGCTATGGCTACACCTTC.

This rearrangement joins TRBV5-8 to TRBJ2-7, with 8 bases that match TRBD2. Germline loops: CDR1 SGHTS, CDR2 YDEGEE. V trimming: 0 bases; J trimming: 0 bases; junction bases outside the gene matches: 2. The CDR3 runs 15 residues. The CDR3 DNA follows: TGTGCCAGCAGCTTGGCCGGGACTAGCTCCTACGAGCAGTACTTC. It encodes CASSLAGTSSYEQYF. Together with reference TRBV5-8 and TRBJ2-7, the CDR3 gives the full variable domain: EAGVTQSPTHLIKTRGQQATLRCSPISGHTSVYWYQQALGLGLQFLLWYDEGEERNRGNFPPRFSGRQFPNYSSELNVNALELEDSALYLCASSLAGTSSYEQYFGPGTRLTVT.

The gene calls are TRBV5-1 and TRBJ1-2; 11 bases line up with TRBD1. Germline CDR1 SGHRS, CDR2 YFSETQ. J gave up 7 bases and V 4 bases, and 6 bases lay outside the gene matches. The CDR3 consists of 14 residues. The DNA for the CDR3 is TGCGCCAGCAGCACCGGACAGGGGGCGGTTGGCTACACCTTC. Its protein is CASSTGQGAVGYTF.

This chain joins TRBV4-1 and TRBJ2-1, with TRBD1 identical over 9 bases. This CDR3 region has 17 residues. From germline, CDR1 is MGHRA and CDR2 YSYEKL. V shed 5 bases, J shed 6 bases, and the junction held 14 bases outside the gene matches. The CDR3 reads CASSRSRPGQGSNEQFF. The CDR3 nucleotides are TGCGCCAGCAGCAGATCGCGCCCCGGACAGGGGTCCAATGAGCAGTTCTTC.

This chain connects TRBV2 to TRBJ2-2, with 10 nucleotides matching TRBD1. Germline loops: CDR1 SNHLY, CDR2 FYNNEI. Trimming removed 6 bases from V and 4 bases from J; junction bases left unmatched: 8. The CDR3 sequence is 16 residues long. In DNA form, the CDR3 reads TGTGCCAGCAGGGAAAGGACAGGGGGTGGCACCGGGGAGCTGTTTTTT. It specifies CASRERTGGGTGELFF.

This clone was observed a handful of times. V and J are TRBV9 and TRBJ1-1; D not certain. The length of the CDR3 is 14 residues. CDR1 is SGDLS, CDR2 YYNGEE, per germline. Trimming cost V 1 base and J 4 bases, with 11 bases left between them. CDR3 region: CASSVNPSVTEAFF. The CDR3, as DNA: TGTGCCAGCAGCGTAAATCCATCAGTCACTGAAGCTTTCTTT.